The 11 T cell receptor beta chains given below trace back to one sample, sequenced in a study of T cells in Graves' hyperthyroidism and ophthalmopathy. Amplified TCR beta CDR3 regions came from RNA transcripts. An initial round of RT-PCR targeting the TCR CDR3 relied on the HTBI primer set. TCRdb used MiXCR to reprocess the multiplex PCR reads, holding one entry per CDR3 protein. The sample consists of around 530,000 distinct CDR3 sequences, approximately 17% of them appearing once. Sequencing was carried out using blood. These TCRs come from a young woman with Graves' ophthalmopathy.

The chain uses TRBV29-1 and TRBJ2-6, with 7 bases matching TRBD2. V lost 6 bases to trimming and J lost 2 bases; unmatched junction nucleotides: 7. Germline V gene data show CDR1 as SQVTM and CDR2 as ANQGSEA. This CDR3 region has 15 residues. The CDR3 sequence: CSVGEGRAGANVLTF. The CDR3 DNA is TGCAGCGTCGGGGAGGGGAGAGCTGGGGCCAACGTCCTGACTTTC.

This clonotype was seen at least ten times. The J gene is TRBJ2-7, the V gene TRBV7-2; 11 bases are shared with TRBD1. The CDR3 totals 15 residues. Per germline, CDR1 SGHTA and CDR2 FQGNSA. With V trimmed by 4 bases and J by 3 bases, 5 bases remained unmatched. Here the CDR3 reads CASSSAGQGVYEQYF. CDR3 in DNA: TGTGCCAGCAGCTCGGCGGGACAGGGGGTCTACGAGCAGTACTTC.

This clonotype was recorded many times. The chain recombines TRBV11-2 with TRBJ1-1; TRBD1 aligns across 7 bases. Germline V CDR1 and CDR2: SGHAT, FQNNGV. The J segment lost 3 bases and the V segment lost 2 bases, leaving 3 bases of the junction unmatched. The CDR3 contains 14 residues. The CDR3 DNA sequence: TGTGCCAGCAGCTTATACAGGGGAGACACTGAAGCTTTCTTT. This sequence encodes CASSLYRGDTEAFF.

The chain links TRBV9 to TRBJ1-4; 8 bases map to TRBD1. Germline trimming cut 3 bases from V and 6 bases from J; bases unmatched to any gene: 10. Germline V gene data show CDR1 as SGDLS and CDR2 as YYNGEE. The CDR3 loop spans 16 amino acids. This chain's CDR3 is CASSAGQDTTDEKLFF. The CDR3, as DNA: TGTGCCAGCAGCGCGGGACAGGATACGACTGATGAAAAACTGTTTTTT.

The V and J genes are TRBV25-1 and TRBJ2-1, with 14 bases matching TRBD2. Looked up from germline, CDR1 is MGHDK and CDR2 is SYGVNS. The trim removed 5 bases at V and 9 bases at J, leaving 6 bases unmatched. The CDR3 runs to 15 residues. CDR3 sequence: CASSWGTSGSIEQFF. The CDR3 bases are TGTGCCAGCAGTTGGGGGACTAGCGGGAGCATTGAGCAGTTCTTC.

This clonotype showed up many times. This chain joins TRBV3-1 and TRBJ1-4, with D maybe TRBD1 (6 bases). The CDR3 length is 14 residues. V lost 4 bases to trimming and J lost 8 bases, with 14 bases between them. Germline CDR1 and CDR2: LGHDT and YNNKEL (reference sequence). CDR3 amino acids: CASSPTQGREKLFF. CDR3 sequence (DNA): TGTGCCAGCAGCCCGACCCAGGGGAGAGAAAAACTGTTTTTT.

The table lists this clonotype with many counts. This chain joins TRBV28 and TRBJ2-3, with 7 bases lining up with TRBD2. The CDR3 is made up of 14 amino acids. With 2 bases clipped from V and 5 bases from J, the junction kept 4 bases outside the gene matches. Germline V gene lookup returns CDR1 MDHEN and CDR2 SYDVKM. CDR3 region: CASSLASGVDTQYF. CDR3 DNA sequence: TGTGCCAGCAGTTTAGCGAGCGGGGTAGATACGCAGTATTTT.

In its sample, this clonotype was seen many times. J is TRBJ1-2 and V is TRBV3-1; unclear D gene. Trimming cost V 0 bases and J 7 bases, with 9 bases left between them. CDR3 length: 13 amino acids. CDR1 is LGHDT, CDR2 YNNKEL, per germline (reference sequence). The CDR3 here is CASSQDGPAGYTF. The CDR3 DNA is TGTGCCAGCAGCCAAGACGGCCCTGCTGGCTACACCTTC.

Comment on this clonotype: Given a much more abundant clone one base away, this may be a read error. V is TRBV7-8 and J is TRBJ1-4; 7 bases align to TRBD1. Germline V gene lookup returns CDR1 SGHVS and CDR2 FQNEAQ. CDR3 length: 14 residues. The CDR3 is CASGFSGGEEKLFF. The CDR3 nucleotides are TGTGCCAGCGGCTTCTCAGGGGGTGAGGAAAAACTGTTTTTT.

This clonotype was seen only a few times. The chain links TRBV5-6 to TRBJ1-1; no clear D. The ends were cut back, 6 bases at V and 1 base at J, with 10 bases in the middle. Germline CDR1 reads SGHDT; CDR2 reads YYEEEE. CDR3 length equals 13 residues. The CDR3 here is CASTPMGNTEAFF. CDR3 coding DNA: TGTGCCAGCACCCCTATGGGGAACACTGAAGCTTTCTTT.

The CDR3 is CASSHNPTGPETQYF. CDR3 DNA sequence: TGTGCCAGCTCTCACAATCCGACAGGGCCGGAGACCCAGTACTTC. The chain uses TRBV18 and TRBJ2-5, with 7 positions matching TRBD1. The V gene end was trimmed by 6 bases and the J gene end by 5 bases; junction bases not matched to a gene: 12. The CDR3 runs to 15 residues. CDR1 and CDR2 (germline): KGHSH, LQKENI.